Here is one T cell receptor beta chain with its context. Its matching antigen is unknown. This sample was taken from a study of CD8+ T cells in alopecia areata. Study as a whole: Tofacitinib lasted 6 to 18 months, then 6 months off drug.

Peripheral blood, together with lesional scalp punch biopsies, was collected from alopecia areata patients. The authors extracted RNA and reverse transcribed it into cDNA as the sequencing template. Profiling relied on immunoSEQ multiplex PCR, and the TCRdb table lists in-frame clones only, not all of them. Among 200,000 to 250,000 clones listed, 67% were seen once. Study conclusions and caveats: Mice showed clearer TCR sharing than patients did, a gap that was possibly HLA-related. Resident alphabeta T-cell populations of normal skin are likewise subject to sequencing in scalp samples.

Germline V gene data show CDR1 as DFQATT and CDR2 as SNEGSKA (reference sequence). CDR3 length equals 11 residues. V gave up 6 bases and J gave up 5 bases, with 10 bases separating them. The source material was CD4+ T cells sorted from blood, sampled at week 0. This TCR derives from a human donor with alopecia areata. This chain connects TRBV20-1 to TRBJ2-5; D gene ambiguous. The CDR3 loop is CSASDRETQYF. The CDR3 DNA follows: TGCAGTGCCAGCGACCGGGAGACCCAGTACTTC.